This T cell receptor (beta chain) appears in the sequencing data of a study of blood T cell repertoires in COVID-19. Profiling relied on immunoSEQ multiplex PCR, and the TCRdb table lists in-frame clones only, not all of them. The sample includes some 270,000 clones, approximately 81% of them seen just once. Germline V gene sequence: CDR1 SGHAT, CDR2 FQNNGV. CDR3 length: 12 amino acids. V lost 5 bases, J lost 11 bases, and 10 bases lay in between. The sequencing input was PBMCs or T cells enriched from blood (not recorded which). The TCR was taken from a woman between 45 and 65 years old who had been exposed to COVID-19. This sequence joins TRBV11-2 and TRBJ2-6; TRBD2 is a possible D gene (6 bases). The CDR3, as DNA: TGTGCCAGCAGCCGGGGGTTGGACGTCCTGACTTTC. It translates to CASSRGLDVLTF.